This T cell receptor beta chain was recorded in a study of regulatory T cells in long-lasting Graves disease. The CDR3 is 16 residues long. The V end lost 4 bases, the J end lost 2 bases, and 17 bases lay between the germline ends. Germline V gene data show CDR1 as LGHDT and CDR2 as YNNKEL (reference sequence). The sample's time point: newly diagnosed GD, antithyroid drugs for less than 3 months. PBMCs were the source of the RNA used for TCR sequencing. Per American Thyroid Association guidelines, Graves' disease was diagnosed. Library construction for TCR beta used iRepertoire HTBI primers and Arm-PCR of CDR3 regions. TCRdb reprocessed the multiplex PCR reads via MiXCR and lists one record per CDR3 protein. The sample lists 400,000 to 500,000 distinct CDR3 sequences; roughly 15% were seen once. This clonotype was seen many times. Its antigen is not identified. Points from the study as a whole: Only peripheral blood was studied, not thyroid tissue.

This same sample was also part of a study on T cells in Graves' hyperthyroidism and ophthalmopathy. From that second work: It was uncontrolled infection, other autoimmune disease, pregnancy or lactation that excluded patients. Carried out on the TCR CDR3, a first-round RT-PCR used the HTBI primer set.

The clonotype was recovered from a woman aged 30 to 39 with Graves disease. The chain has TRBV3-1 and TRBJ1-1; D is ambiguous. Sequencing was performed on peripheral blood mononuclear cells (PBMCs), taken at new diagnosis, from a patient treated with antithyroid drugs. The CDR3 reads CASSLRKPGGNTEAFF. DNA of the CDR3: TGTGCCAGCAGCCTCCGGAAACCAGGCGGTAACACTGAAGCTTTCTTT.